A single sample gave rise to the 3 T cell receptor beta chains below, sequenced in a study of T cell responses to AZD1222 COVID-19 vaccine. The assay was immunoSEQ multiplex PCR, and TCRdb's table has in-frame clones only and misses some. In the table there are 95,000 to 150,000 clones, 89% of which are singletons. The starting material was peripheral blood, obtained on day 0 of AZD1222 vaccination. All receptors derive from an adult in good health.

The chain combines TRBV27 with TRBJ1-5, with 7 bases aligning to TRBD1. V gave up 1 base and J gave up 5 bases; unmatched junction bases: 2. Germline CDR1 MNHEY, CDR2 SMNVEV (reference sequence). The CDR3 is 14 residues long. CDR3 in DNA: TGTGCCAGCAGTTTATACAGGGGTGATCAGCCCCAGCATTTT. Its protein is CASSLYRGDQPQHF.

This CDR3 reads CAFIRDRPYEQYF. The CDR3 DNA reads TGTGCCTTTATCCGGGACAGACCCTACGAGCAGTACTTC. The chain is built from TRBV30 and TRBJ2-7; 7 nucleotides align to TRBD1. The germline V gene has CDR1 GTSNPN and CDR2 SVGIG (reference sequence). Unmatched junction bases numbered 8, after V lost 7 bases and J lost 2 bases. The CDR3 is made up of 13 amino acids.

V and J are TRBV3-1 (or the pseudogene TRBV3-2) and TRBJ1-1; maybe TRBD1 (6 bases). From germline, CDR1 is LGHDT and CDR2 YNNKEL (reference sequence). The CDR3 covers 11 residues. V was trimmed by 1 base and J by 11 bases, leaving 8 bases between them. This chain's CDR3 is CASSQGRGAFF. CDR3 DNA sequence: TGTGCCAGCAGCCAAGGCAGGGGCGCTTTCTTT.